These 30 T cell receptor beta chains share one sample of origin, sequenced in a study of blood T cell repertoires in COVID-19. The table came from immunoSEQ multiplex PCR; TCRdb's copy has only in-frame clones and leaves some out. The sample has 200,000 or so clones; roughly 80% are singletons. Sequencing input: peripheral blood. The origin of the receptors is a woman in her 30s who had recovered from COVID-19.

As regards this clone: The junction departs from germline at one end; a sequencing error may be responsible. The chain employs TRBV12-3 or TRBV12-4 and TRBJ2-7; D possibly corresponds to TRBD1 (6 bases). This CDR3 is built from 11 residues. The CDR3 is CASSLGQANRF. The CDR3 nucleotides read TGTGCCAGCAGTTTGGGACAAGCAAACAGGTTC.

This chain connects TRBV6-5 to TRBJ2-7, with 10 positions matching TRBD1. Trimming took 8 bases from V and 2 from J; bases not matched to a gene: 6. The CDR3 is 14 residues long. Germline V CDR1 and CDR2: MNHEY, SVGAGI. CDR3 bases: TGTGCCAGCCTTGGGACAGGGGATCCCTACGAGCAGTACTTC. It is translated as CASLGTGDPYEQYF.

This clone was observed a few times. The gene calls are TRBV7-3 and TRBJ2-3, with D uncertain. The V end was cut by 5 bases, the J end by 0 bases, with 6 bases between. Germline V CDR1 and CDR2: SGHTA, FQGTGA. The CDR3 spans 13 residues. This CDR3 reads CASSPTSTDTQYF. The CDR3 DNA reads TGTGCCAGCAGCCCCACTAGCACAGATACGCAGTATTTT. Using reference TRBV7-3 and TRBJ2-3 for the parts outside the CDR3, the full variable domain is GAGVSQTPSNKVTEKGKYVELRCDPISGHTALYWYRQSLGQGPEFLIYFQGTGAADDSGLPNDRFFAVRPEGSVSTLKIQRTERGDSAVYLCASSPTSTDTQYFGPGTRLTVL.

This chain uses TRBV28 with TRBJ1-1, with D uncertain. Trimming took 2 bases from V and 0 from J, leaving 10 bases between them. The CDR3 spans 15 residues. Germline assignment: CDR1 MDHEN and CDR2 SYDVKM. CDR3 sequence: CASSLIGLMNTEAFF. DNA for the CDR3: TGTGCCAGCAGTTTAATCGGACTAATGAACACTGAAGCTTTCTTT. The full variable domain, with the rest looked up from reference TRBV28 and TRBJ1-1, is DVKVTQSSRYLVKRTGEKVFLECVQDMDHENMFWYRQDPGLGLRLIYFSYDVKMKEKGDIPEGYSVSREKKERFSLILESASTNQTSMYLCASSLIGLMNTEAFFGQGTRLTVV.

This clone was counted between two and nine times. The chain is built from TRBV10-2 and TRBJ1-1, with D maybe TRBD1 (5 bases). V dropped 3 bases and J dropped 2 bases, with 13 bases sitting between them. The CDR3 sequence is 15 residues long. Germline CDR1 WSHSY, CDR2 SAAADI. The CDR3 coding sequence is TGCGCCAGCAGTGATTGGGGCCGTGCTAACACTGAAGCTTTCTTT. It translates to CASSDWGRANTEAFF.

CDR3 bases: TGTGCCAGCAGTTGGACAGGGGCGCCCGACAATGAGCAGTTCTTC. Translating it yields CASSWTGAPDNEQFF. The genes are TRBV5-6 and TRBJ2-1; 9 bases are a match to TRBD1. In germline, CDR1 is SGHDT, CDR2 YYEEEE. J lost 5 bases, V lost 5 bases, and 8 bases had no gene match. The CDR3 spans 15 residues. Based on the CDR3 plus reference TRBV5-6 and TRBJ2-1, the full variable domain is DAGVTQSPTHLIKTRGQQVTLRCSPKSGHDTVSWYQQALGQGPQFIFQYYEEEERQRGNFPDRFSGHQFPNYSSELNVNALLLGDSALYLCASSWTGAPDNEQFFGPGTRLTVL.

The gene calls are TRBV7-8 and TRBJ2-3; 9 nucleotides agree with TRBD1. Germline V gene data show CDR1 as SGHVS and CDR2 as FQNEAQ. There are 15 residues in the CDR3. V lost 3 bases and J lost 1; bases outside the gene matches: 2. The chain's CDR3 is CASSFGQGRTDTQYF. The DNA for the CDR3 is TGTGCCAGCAGCTTCGGACAGGGGCGCACAGATACGCAGTATTTT. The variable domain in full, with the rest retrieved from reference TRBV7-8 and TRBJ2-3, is GAGVSQSPRYKVAKRGQDVALRCDPISGHVSLFWYQQALGQGPEFLTYFQNEAQLDKSGLPSDRFFAERPEGSVSTLKIQRTQQEDSAVYLCASSFGQGRTDTQYFGPGTRLTVL.

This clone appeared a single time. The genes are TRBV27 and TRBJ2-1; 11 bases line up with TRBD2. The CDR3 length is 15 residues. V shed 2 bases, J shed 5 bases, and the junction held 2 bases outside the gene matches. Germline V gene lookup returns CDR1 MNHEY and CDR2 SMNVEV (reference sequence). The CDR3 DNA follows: TGTGCCAGCAGTTTAGGGACTAGCGGTCACAATGAGCAGTTCTTC. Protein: CASSLGTSGHNEQFF.

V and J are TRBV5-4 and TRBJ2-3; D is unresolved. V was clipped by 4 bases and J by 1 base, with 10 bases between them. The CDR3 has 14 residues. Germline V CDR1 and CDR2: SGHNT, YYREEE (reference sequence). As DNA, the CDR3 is TGTGCCAGCAGCCCCCCCCTTGGCACAGATACGCAGTATTTT. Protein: CASSPPLGTDTQYF.

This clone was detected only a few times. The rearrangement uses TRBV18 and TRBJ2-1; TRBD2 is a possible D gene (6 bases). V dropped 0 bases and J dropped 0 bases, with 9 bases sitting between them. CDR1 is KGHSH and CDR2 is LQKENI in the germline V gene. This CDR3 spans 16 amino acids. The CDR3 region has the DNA TGTGCCAGCTCACCACCGGGGCGGGACTCCTACAATGAGCAGTTCTTC. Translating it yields CASSPPGRDSYNEQFF.

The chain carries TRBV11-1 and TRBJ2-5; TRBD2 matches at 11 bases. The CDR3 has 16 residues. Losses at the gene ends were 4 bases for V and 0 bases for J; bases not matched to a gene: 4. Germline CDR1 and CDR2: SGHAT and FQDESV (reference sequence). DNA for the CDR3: TGTGCCAGCAGCTACCGACTAGCGGGGAACCAAGAGACCCAGTACTTC. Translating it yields CASSYRLAGNQETQYF.

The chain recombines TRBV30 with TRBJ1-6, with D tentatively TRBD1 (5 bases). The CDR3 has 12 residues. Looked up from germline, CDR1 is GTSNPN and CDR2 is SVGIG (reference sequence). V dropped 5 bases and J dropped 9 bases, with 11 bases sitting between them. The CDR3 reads CAWGPGGSPLHF. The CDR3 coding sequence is TGTGCCTGGGGACCGGGGGGTTCACCCCTCCACTTT.

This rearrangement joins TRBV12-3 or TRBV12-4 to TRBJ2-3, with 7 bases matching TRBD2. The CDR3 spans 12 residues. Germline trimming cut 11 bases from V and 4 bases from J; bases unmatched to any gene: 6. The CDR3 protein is CAVAGDSDTQYF. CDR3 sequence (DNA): TGTGCCGTGGCGGGAGACTCAGATACGCAGTATTTT.

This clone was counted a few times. The CDR3 loop is CASSAQVGGNTEAFF. CDR3 nucleotide sequence: TGTGCCAGCAGCGCCCAGGTGGGGGGGAACACTGAAGCTTTCTTT. The chain carries TRBV9 and TRBJ1-1; TRBD1 might be the D (5 bases). The CDR3 runs to 15 residues. Germline V gene lookup returns CDR1 SGDLS and CDR2 YYNGEE. V was cut by 3 bases and J by 1 base, with 13 bases left in between.

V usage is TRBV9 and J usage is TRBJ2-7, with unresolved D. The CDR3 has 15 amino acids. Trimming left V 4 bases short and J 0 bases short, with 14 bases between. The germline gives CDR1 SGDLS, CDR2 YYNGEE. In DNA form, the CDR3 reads TGTGCCAGCAGCCCGCACGGAGAGCCCTCCTACGAGCAGTACTTC. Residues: CASSPHGEPSYEQYF.

CDR3 sequence (DNA): TGTGCCAGCAGCTCGACTAGCGGGAGGCGACAAGAGACCCAGTACTTC. It encodes CASSSTSGRRQETQYF. The V gene is TRBV5-4, the J gene TRBJ2-5, with TRBD2 matching over 13 bases. Per the germline V gene, CDR1 is SGHNT and CDR2 is YYREEE (reference sequence). With 3 bases clipped from V and 2 bases from J, the junction kept 4 bases outside the gene matches. The CDR3 consists of 16 residues.

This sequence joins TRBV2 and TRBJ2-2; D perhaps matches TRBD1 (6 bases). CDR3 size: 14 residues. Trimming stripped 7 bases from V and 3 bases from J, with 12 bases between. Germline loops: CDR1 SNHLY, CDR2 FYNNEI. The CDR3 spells CASTLDSYTGELFF. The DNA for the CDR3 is TGTGCCAGCACCCTGGACAGTTACACCGGGGAGCTGTTTTTT.

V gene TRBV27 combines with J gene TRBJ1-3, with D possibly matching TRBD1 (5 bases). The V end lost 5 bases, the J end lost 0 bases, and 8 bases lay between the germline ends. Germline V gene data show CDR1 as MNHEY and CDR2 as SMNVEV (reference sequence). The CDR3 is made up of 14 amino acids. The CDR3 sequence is CASSAGGSGNTIYF. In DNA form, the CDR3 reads TGTGCCAGCAGTGCGGGGGGCTCTGGAAACACCATATATTTT.

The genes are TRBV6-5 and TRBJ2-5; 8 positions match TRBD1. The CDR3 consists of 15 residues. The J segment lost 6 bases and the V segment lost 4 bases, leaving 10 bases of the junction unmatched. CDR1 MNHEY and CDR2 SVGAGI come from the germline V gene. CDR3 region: CASSSLTGAEQTQYF. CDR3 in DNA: TGTGCCAGCAGTTCCCTGACAGGGGCGGAGCAGACCCAGTACTTC.

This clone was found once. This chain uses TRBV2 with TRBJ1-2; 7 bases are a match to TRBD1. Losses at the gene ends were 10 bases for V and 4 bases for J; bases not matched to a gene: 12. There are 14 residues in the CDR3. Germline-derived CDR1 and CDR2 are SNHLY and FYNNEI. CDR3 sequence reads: CATNPPGQLYGYTF. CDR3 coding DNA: TGTGCCACCAATCCCCCGGGACAGCTCTATGGCTACACCTTC.

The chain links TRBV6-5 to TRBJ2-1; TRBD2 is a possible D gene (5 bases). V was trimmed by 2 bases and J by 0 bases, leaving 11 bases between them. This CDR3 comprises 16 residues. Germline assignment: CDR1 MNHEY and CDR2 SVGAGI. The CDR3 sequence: CASSYGLANSYNEQFF. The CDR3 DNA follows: TGTGCCAGCAGTTACGGGCTAGCCAACTCCTACAATGAGCAGTTCTTC.

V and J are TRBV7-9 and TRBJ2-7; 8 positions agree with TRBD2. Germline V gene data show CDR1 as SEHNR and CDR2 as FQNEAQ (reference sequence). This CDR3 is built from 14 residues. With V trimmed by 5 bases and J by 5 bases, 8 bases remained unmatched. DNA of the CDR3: TGTGCCAGCAGCCACCGACTAGCGAGAAACGAGCAGTACTTC. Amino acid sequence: CASSHRLARNEQYF.

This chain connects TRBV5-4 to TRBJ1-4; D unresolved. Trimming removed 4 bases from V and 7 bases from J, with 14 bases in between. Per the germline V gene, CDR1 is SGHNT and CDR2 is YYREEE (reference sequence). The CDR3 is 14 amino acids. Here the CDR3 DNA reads TGTGCCAGCAGCCCGAGTCGCACCTCTGAAAAACTGTTTTTT. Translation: CASSPSRTSEKLFF.

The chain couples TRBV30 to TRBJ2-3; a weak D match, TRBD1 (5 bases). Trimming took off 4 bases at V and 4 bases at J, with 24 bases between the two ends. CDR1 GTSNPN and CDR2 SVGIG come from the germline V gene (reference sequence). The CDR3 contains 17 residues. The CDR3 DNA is TGTGCCTGGACTGTGGGGCACAGCGTCGGCCTTCCAGATACGCAGTATTTT. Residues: CAWTVGHSVGLPDTQYF.

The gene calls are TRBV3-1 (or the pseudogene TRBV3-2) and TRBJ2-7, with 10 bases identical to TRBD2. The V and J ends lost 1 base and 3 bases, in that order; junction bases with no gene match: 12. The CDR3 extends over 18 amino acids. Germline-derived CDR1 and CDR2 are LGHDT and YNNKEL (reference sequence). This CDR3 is CASSQAGLGGLAVYEQYF. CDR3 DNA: TGTGCCAGCAGCCAAGCTGGCCTAGGCGGACTAGCGGTCTACGAGCAGTACTTC.

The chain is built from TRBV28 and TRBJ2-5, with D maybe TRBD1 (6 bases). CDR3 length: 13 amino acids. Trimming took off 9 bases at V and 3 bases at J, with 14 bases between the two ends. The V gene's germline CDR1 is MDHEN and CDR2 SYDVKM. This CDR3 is CASTGSSEETQYF. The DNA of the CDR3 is TGTGCCAGTACAGGGAGTTCTGAAGAGACCCAGTACTTC.

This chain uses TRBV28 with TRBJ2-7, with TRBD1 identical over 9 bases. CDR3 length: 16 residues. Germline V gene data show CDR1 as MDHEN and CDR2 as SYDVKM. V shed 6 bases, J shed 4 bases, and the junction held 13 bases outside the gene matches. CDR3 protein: CASRSLRGGTGYEQYF. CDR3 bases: TGTGCCAGCAGATCCTTAAGGGGGGGGACAGGGTACGAGCAGTACTTC.

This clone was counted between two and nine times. CDR3 amino acids: CASSQEAGAYEQYF. The DNA of the CDR3 is TGTGCCAGCAGCCAAGAGGCAGGGGCGTACGAGCAGTACTTC. The V call is TRBV4-2, the J call TRBJ2-7; weak D call: TRBD1 (6 bases). The CDR3 is 14 amino acids. V dropped 0 bases and J dropped 4 bases, with 10 bases sitting between them. Germline lookup yields CDR1 LGHNA and CDR2 YNFKEQ.

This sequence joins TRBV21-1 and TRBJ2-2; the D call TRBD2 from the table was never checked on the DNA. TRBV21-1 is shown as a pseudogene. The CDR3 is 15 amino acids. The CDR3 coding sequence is TGTGCCAGCAGGGGGACTAGCGGGAGAAGTGGGGAGCTGTTTTTT. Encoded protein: CASRGTSGRSGELFF.

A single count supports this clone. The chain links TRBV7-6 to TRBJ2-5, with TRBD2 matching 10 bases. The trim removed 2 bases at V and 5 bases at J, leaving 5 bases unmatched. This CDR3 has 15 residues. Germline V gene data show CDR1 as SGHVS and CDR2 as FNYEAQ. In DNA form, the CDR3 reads TGTGCCAGCAGCTTATTCCAGCGGGAGGGGGAGACCCAGTACTTC. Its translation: CASSLFQREGETQYF.